This T cell receptor beta chain derives from a study of blood T cell repertoires in COVID-19. Study at large: Samples of COVID-19 (acute and convalescent) were obtained from the United States, Italy and Spain.

V was clipped by 5 bases and J by 5 bases; unmatched bases: 6. Germline V lookup: CDR1 SGHNT, CDR2 YENEEA. The CDR3 covers 14 residues. As originally analysed: Reference gene primer amplification gave estimated nucleated cell counts. Clones were read by immunoSEQ multiplex PCR, and TCRdb kept only the in-frame ones, dropping some. Clone size and V and J calls were adopted from that table, with D and trimming inferred from the DNA. The table shows roughly 64,000 clones, with 80% to 90% occurring only once. The V and J genes are TRBV11-3 and TRBJ2-4; 7 nucleotides line up with TRBD1. Specimen: peripheral blood. The clonotype was recovered from a middle-aged man with acute or convalescent COVID-19. The CDR3 protein is CASSARQGENIQYF. The CDR3 coding sequence is TGTGCCAGCAGCGCCCGACAGGGCGAAAACATTCAGTACTTC.